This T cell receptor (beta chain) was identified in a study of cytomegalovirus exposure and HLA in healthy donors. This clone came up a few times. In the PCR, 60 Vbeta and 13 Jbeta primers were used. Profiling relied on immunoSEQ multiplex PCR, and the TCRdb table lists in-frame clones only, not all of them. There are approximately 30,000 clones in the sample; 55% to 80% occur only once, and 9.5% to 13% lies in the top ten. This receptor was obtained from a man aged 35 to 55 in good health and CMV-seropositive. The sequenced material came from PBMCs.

The CDR3 coding sequence is TGTGCCAGCAGCGTAGGGGACACAGGGGAGGTCCCCCAGCATTTT. It is translated as CASSVGDTGEVPQHF. The chain carries TRBV9 and TRBJ1-5, with 7 positions matching TRBD1. Per germline, CDR1 SGDLS and CDR2 YYNGEE. The CDR3 loop spans 15 amino acids. The ends lost 0 bases at V and 10 bases at J; junction bases unmatched: 10.